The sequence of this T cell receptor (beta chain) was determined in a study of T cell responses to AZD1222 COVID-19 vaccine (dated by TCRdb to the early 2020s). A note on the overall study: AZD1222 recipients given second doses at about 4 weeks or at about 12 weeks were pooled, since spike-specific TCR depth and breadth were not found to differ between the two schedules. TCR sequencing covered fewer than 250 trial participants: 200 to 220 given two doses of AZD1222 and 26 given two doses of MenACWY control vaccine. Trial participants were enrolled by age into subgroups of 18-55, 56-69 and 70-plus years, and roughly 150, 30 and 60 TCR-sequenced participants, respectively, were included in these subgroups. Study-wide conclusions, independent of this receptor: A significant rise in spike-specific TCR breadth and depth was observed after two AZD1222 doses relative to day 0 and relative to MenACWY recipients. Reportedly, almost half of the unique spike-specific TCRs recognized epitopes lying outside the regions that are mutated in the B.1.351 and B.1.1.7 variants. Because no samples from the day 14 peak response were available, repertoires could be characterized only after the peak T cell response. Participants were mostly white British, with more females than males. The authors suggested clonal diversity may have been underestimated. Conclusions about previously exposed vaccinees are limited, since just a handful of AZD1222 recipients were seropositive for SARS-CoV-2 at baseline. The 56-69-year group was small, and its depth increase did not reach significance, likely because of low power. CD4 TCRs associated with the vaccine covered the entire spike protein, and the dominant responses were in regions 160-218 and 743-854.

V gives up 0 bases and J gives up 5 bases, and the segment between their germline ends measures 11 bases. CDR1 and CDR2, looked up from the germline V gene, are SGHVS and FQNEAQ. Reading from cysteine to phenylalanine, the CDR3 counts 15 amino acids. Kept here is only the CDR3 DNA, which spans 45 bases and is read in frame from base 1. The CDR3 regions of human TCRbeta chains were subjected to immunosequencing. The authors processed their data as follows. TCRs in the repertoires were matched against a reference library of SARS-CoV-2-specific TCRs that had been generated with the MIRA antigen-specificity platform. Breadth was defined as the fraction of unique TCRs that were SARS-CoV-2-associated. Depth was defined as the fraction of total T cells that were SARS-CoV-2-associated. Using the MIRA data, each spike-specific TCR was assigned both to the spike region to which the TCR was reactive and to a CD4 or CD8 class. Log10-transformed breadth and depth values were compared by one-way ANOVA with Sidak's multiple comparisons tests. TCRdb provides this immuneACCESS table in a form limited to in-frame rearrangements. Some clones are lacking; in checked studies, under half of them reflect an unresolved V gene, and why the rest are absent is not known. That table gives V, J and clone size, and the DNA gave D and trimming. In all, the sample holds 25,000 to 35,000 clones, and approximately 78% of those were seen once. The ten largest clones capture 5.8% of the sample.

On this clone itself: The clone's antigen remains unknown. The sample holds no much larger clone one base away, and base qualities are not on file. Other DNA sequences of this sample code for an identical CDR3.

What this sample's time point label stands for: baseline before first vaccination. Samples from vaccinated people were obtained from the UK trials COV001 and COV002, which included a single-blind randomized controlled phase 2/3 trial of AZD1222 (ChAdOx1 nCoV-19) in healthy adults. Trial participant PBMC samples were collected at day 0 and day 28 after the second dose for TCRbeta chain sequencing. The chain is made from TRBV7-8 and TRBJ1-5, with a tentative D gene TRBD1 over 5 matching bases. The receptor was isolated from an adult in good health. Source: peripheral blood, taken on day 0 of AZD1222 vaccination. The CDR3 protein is CASSLAQGVDQPQHF. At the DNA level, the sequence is TGTGCCAGCAGCTTAGCGCAAGGGGTTGATCAGCCCCAGCATTTT.